This T cell receptor (beta chain) was sequenced during a study of blood T cell repertoires in COVID-19. Study background: Acute and convalescent COVID-19 samples came from the United States, Italy and Spain. T cells, B-cell-depleted T cells, or PBMCs supplied cDNA or gDNA.

The authors' processing: Amplification with reference gene primers provided the estimates of nucleated cell counts. Repertoires were generated with immunoSEQ multiplex PCR, while TCRdb's copy carries only in-frame clones and drops some. V and J calls and clone size are those listed in that table; D and trimming were worked out from the DNA. The sample includes approximately 190,000 clones, roughly 80% seen only once; the top ten take roughly 5%. This CDR3 has 15 amino acids. The germline V gene encodes CDR1 MDHEN and CDR2 SYDVKM. V gave up 5 bases and J gave up 0 bases, with 12 bases separating them.

The V call is TRBV28, the J call TRBJ2-3; D uncertain. The sequence was obtained from a woman in her thirties with acute or convalescent COVID-19. Sequenced input: peripheral blood. CDR3 nucleotide sequence: TGTGCCAGCAGTCGCCTAGTCACCAGCACAGATACGCAGTATTTT. Translation gives CASSRLVTSTDTQYF. Full variable domain (missing parts from reference TRBV28 and TRBJ2-3): DVKVTQSSRYLVKRTGEKVFLECVQDMDHENMFWYRQDPGLGLRLIYFSYDVKMKEKGDIPEGYSVSREKKERFSLILESASTNQTSMYLCASSRLVTSTDTQYFGPGTRLTVL.